The clone carrying this TCR beta chain occurred many times. This entry comes from a study of T cells in Graves' hyperthyroidism and ophthalmopathy. Using RNA transcripts as the source, TCR beta CDR3 regions were amplified. First-round RT-PCR with HTBI primers amplified the TCR CDR3 region. TCRdb fed the multiplex PCR reads into MiXCR, producing one record per CDR3 protein. The table has about 380,000 distinct CDR3 sequences, about 18% seen once. Input material: blood. This receptor was taken from a man younger than 35 with Graves' ophthalmopathy.

Here the CDR3 DNA reads TGTGCCAGCAGCCTACAGCGCTATGGCTACACCTTC. It specifies CASSLQRYGYTF. The rearrangement links TRBV28 to TRBJ1-2; no definite D call. The CDR3 sequence is 12 residues long. CDR1 MDHEN and CDR2 SYDVKM come from the germline V gene. V was pared by 6 bases and J by 4 bases, with 9 bases between.